The 3 T cell receptor beta chains in this list originate from one sample, sequenced in a study of cytomegalovirus exposure and HLA in healthy donors. The PCR had 60 Vbeta and 13 Jbeta primers. Profiling relied on immunoSEQ multiplex PCR, and the TCRdb table lists in-frame clones only, not all of them. The data hold over 150,000 clones, with approximately 90% observed a single time. Material for sequencing was PBMCs. These receptors all stem from a woman in her twenties or thirties in good health and CMV-seronegative.

In nucleotides, the CDR3 is TGCGCCAGCAGCCAAGCGTCTCCCCTGTACGAGCAGTACTTC. Its protein is CASSQASPLYEQYF. V and J are TRBV4-1 and TRBJ2-7, with D unclear. Germline V gives CDR1 MGHRA, CDR2 YSYEKL. V lost 1 base and J 4 bases, leaving 11 bases between the germline ends. This CDR3 has 14 residues.

This clone appeared once. The chain links TRBV5-4 to TRBJ2-3; 9 nucleotides agree with TRBD1. V dropped 4 bases and J dropped 4; count of bases not matched to a gene: 10. CDR1 is SGHNT, CDR2 YYREEE, per germline (reference sequence). The CDR3 has 16 amino acids. The DNA of the CDR3 is TGTGCCAGCAGCCTAAAGACAGGGGGAGGAGCAGATACGCAGTATTTT. As protein: CASSLKTGGGADTQYF. Full variable domain (missing parts from reference TRBV5-4 and TRBJ2-3): ETGVTQSPTHLIKTRGQQVTLRCSSQSGHNTVSWYQQALGQGPQFIFQYYREEENGRGNFPPRFSGLQFPNYSSELNVNALELDDSALYLCASSLKTGGGADTQYFGPGTRLTVL.

The V gene is TRBV11-2, the J gene TRBJ1-6; D remains unclear. V shed 1 base and J shed 8 bases, with 9 bases lying between them. Germline V CDR1 and CDR2: SGHAT, FQNNGV. CDR3 length: 14 amino acids. CDR3 nucleotide sequence: TGTGCCAGCAGCTTAGTAGCCGGAGATTCACCCCTCCACTTT. The encoded protein is CASSLVAGDSPLHF.